One sample yielded the 27 T cell receptor beta chains listed below, sequenced in a study of T cells in Graves' hyperthyroidism and ophthalmopathy. Amplified TCR beta CDR3 regions derived from RNA transcripts. Initially, a first-round RT-PCR of the TCR CDR3 employed the HTBI primer set. A single record per CDR3 protein comes from TCRdb applying MiXCR to the multiplex PCR reads. Among over 700,000 distinct CDR3 sequences, 35% were seen once, and the ten largest hold about a third. Sequencing was done on a sample of blood. These receptors were obtained from a woman in her thirties or forties with Graves' hyperthyroidism.

At least ten counts were recorded for this clonotype. V gene TRBV12-3 or TRBV12-4 combines with J gene TRBJ1-6; no clear D. Between the trimmed V and J ends, which lost 6 bases and 3 bases, there was a span of 9 bases. The length of the CDR3 is 14 residues. The CDR3 DNA is TGTGCCAGCAGCAGACGGGGCTATAATTCACCCCTCCACTTT. Encoded protein: CASSRRGYNSPLHF.

J is TRBJ2-5 and V is TRBV29-1, with D perhaps matching TRBD1 (5 bases). CDR1 and CDR2 from the germline V gene are SQVTM and ANQGSEA. This CDR3 region has 13 residues. CDR3 sequence reads: CSATTDRQETQYF. The CDR3 DNA reads TGCAGTGCTACGACCGACAGACAAGAGACCCAGTACTTC.

The chain employs TRBV29-1 and TRBJ1-1; D is perhaps TRBD1 (6 bases). From germline, CDR1 is SQVTM and CDR2 ANQGSEA. The CDR3 is 14 residues long. V lost 8 bases and J lost 1, with 17 bases in between. The CDR3 here is CSQDSDRWNTEAFF. The CDR3, as DNA: TGCAGCCAAGATAGCGACAGGTGGAACACTGAAGCTTTCTTT.

The chain couples TRBV5-1 to TRBJ1-5; 8 bases are shared with TRBD1. This CDR3 region has 13 residues. From germline, CDR1 is SGHRS and CDR2 YFSETQ. Trimming took 4 bases from V and 5 from J; bases not matched to a gene: 2. The chain's CDR3 is CASSKDRDQPQHF. DNA for the CDR3: TGCGCCAGCAGCAAGGACAGGGATCAGCCCCAGCATTTT.

As for this clonotype: Sequence at one end of the junction differs from germline and may be a read error. The chain is built from TRBV5-1 and TRBJ2-5, with TRBD2 identical over 12 bases. This CDR3 has 14 amino acids. Germline V gene lookup returns CDR1 SGHRS and CDR2 YFSETQ. DNA for the CDR3: TGTGCCAGCAGACCCGGGACTAGCGGGGAGACCCAGTACTTC. It yields the protein CASRPGTSGETQYF.

This chain joins TRBV5-6 and TRBJ1-5; 7 positions agree with TRBD1. Germline V gene sequence: CDR1 SGHDT, CDR2 YYEEEE. The CDR3 runs to 19 residues. Germline trimming cut 2 bases from V and 4 bases from J; bases unmatched to any gene: 18. The CDR3 here is CASSFFGPKRGQSNQPQHF. The DNA of the CDR3 is TGTGCCAGCAGCTTTTTCGGACCAAAACGGGGACAGAGTAATCAGCCCCAGCATTTT.

This clonotype was recorded many times. The CDR3 DNA follows: TGTGCCAGCAGTCCAGGGTACACTGAAGCTTTCTTT. Amino acid sequence: CASSPGYTEAFF. V is TRBV12-3 or TRBV12-4 and J is TRBJ1-1; a possible D gene is TRBD1 (5 bases). Trimming pared 5 bases from V and 3 bases from J, leaving 7 bases between. This CDR3 comprises 12 residues.

This clonotype was found a few times. CDR3 amino acids: CASSLILGQNTEAFF. CDR3 nucleotide sequence: TGTGCCAGCAGCTTAATCCTAGGGCAGAACACTGAAGCTTTCTTT. This chain links TRBV11-1 with TRBJ1-1; D is unclear. The CDR3 spans 15 residues. V shed 2 bases and J shed 1 base, with 11 bases lying between them. Germline V gives CDR1 SGHAT, CDR2 FQDESV (reference sequence).

This clonotype was counted between two and nine times. The chain carries TRBV3-1 and TRBJ2-5; D not resolved. The CDR3 totals 11 residues. Germline V gene sequence: CDR1 LGHDT, CDR2 YNNKEL (reference sequence). V was cut by 1 base and J by 10 bases, with 7 bases left in between. The CDR3 loop is CASSQGSYQYF. The CDR3 DNA is TGTGCCAGCAGCCAAGGGTCATACCAGTACTTC.

This clonotype was picked up a small number of times. The CDR3 nucleotides are TGCGCCAGCAGCCAATTTCAGGCCGCCACTGAAGCTTTCTTT. This gives the protein CASSQFQAATEAFF. The chain has TRBV4-1 and TRBJ1-1; D not certain. Germline V lookup: CDR1 MGHRA, CDR2 YSYEKL. The CDR3 extends over 14 amino acids. Trimming stripped 2 bases from V and 4 bases from J, with 11 bases between.

The chain employs TRBV7-9 and TRBJ2-7, with 14 bases matching TRBD2. The germline V gene has CDR1 SEHNR and CDR2 FQNEAQ (reference sequence). The CDR3 spans 15 residues. Trimming took 3 bases from V and 6 from J; bases not matched to a gene: 4. CDR3 coding DNA: TGTGCCAGCAGCTTCAGGGGGACTAGCGGGAGCGAGCAGTACTTC. This encodes CASSFRGTSGSEQYF. Full variable domain (rest looked up from reference TRBV7-9 and TRBJ2-7): DTGVSQNPRHKITKRGQNVTFRCDPISEHNRLYWYRQTLGQGPEFLTYFQNEAQLEKSRLLSDRFSAERPKGSFSTLEIQRTEQGDSAMYLCASSFRGTSGSEQYFGPGTRLTVT.

The V gene is TRBV6-5, the J gene TRBJ2-2; D remains unclear. The CDR3 length is 11 residues. The V end lost 6 bases, the J end lost 7 bases, and 6 bases lay between the germline ends. CDR1 and CDR2 (germline): MNHEY, SVGAGI. CDR3 coding DNA: TGTGCCAGCAGACAGAACGGGGAGCTGTTTTTT. This gives the protein CASRQNGELFF.

The V gene is TRBV19, the J gene TRBJ1-1, with 8 bases that match TRBD1. V lost 1 base to trimming and J lost 5 bases; unmatched junction nucleotides: 3. Germline assignment: CDR1 LNHDA and CDR2 SQIVND (reference sequence). This CDR3 contains 14 residues. CDR3 DNA: TGTGCCAGTAGTATAGGGACAGGGTCGACTGAAGCTTTCTTT. Protein sequence: CASSIGTGSTEAFF.

The rearrangement joins TRBV5-1 to TRBJ2-7; TRBD1 matches at 7 bases. CDR1 and CDR2 from the germline V gene are SGHRS and YFSETQ. V lost 4 bases to trimming and J lost 6 bases; unmatched junction nucleotides: 7. The CDR3 contains 13 residues. The CDR3 DNA reads as TGCGCCAGCAGCCGCGACAGGGCTTCCGAGCAGTACTTC. Protein: CASSRDRASEQYF. The full variable domain, rest sourced from reference TRBV5-1 and TRBJ2-7, is KAGVTQTPRYLIKTRGQQVTLSCSPISGHRSVSWYQQTPGQGLQFLFEYFSETQRNKGNFPGRFSGRQFSNSRSEMNVSTLELGDSALYLCASSRDRASEQYFGPGTRLTVT.

This clonotype was seen repeatedly, ten times or more. The chain carries TRBV29-1 and TRBJ1-1; D gene uncertain. The CDR3 extends over 14 amino acids. The V gene's germline CDR1 is SQVTM and CDR2 ANQGSEA. V shed 5 bases and J shed 1 base, with 14 bases lying between them. The CDR3 DNA is TGCAGCGTTTTGGAACACAGTTCGAACACTGAAGCTTTCTTT. Its translation is CSVLEHSSNTEAFF.

The rearrangement uses TRBV20-1 and TRBJ1-2, with 7 bases lining up with TRBD1. This CDR3 has 11 amino acids. Trimming removed 5 bases from V and 12 bases from J; junction bases left unmatched: 9. Germline-derived CDR1 and CDR2 are DFQATT and SNEGSKA (reference sequence). CDR3 region: CSAQGGSGNTF. CDR3 in DNA: TGCAGTGCTCAGGGGGGCTCTGGAAACACCTTC.

The table lists this clonotype with a few counts. V usage is TRBV19 and J usage is TRBJ1-5; 7 positions match TRBD1. The CDR3 has 18 amino acids. V was pared by 1 base and J by 5 bases, with 14 bases of the junction left unmatched. Germline CDR1 and CDR2: LNHDA and SQIVND (reference sequence). The CDR3 nucleotides are TGTGCCAGTAGTATAGTTCGGACAGGCCGATCCTCCTATCAGCCCCAGCATTTT. Its protein is CASSIVRTGRSSYQPQHF.

The V gene is TRBV5-1, the J gene TRBJ1-4, with 7 positions matching TRBD1. The junction had 8 bases not matched to a gene; V was cut back by 3 bases and J by 0 bases. In germline, CDR1 is SGHRS, CDR2 YFSETQ. This CDR3 contains 17 residues. CDR3 coding DNA: TGCGCCAGCAGCTGGACAGGACACTTGGCAACTAATGAAAAACTGTTTTTT. Translating it yields CASSWTGHLATNEKLFF.

This clonotype was counted only a few times. The chain combines TRBV7-8 with TRBJ2-3; TRBD1 matches 7 bases. V dropped 3 bases and J dropped 0; count of bases not matched to a gene: 6. Per the germline V gene, CDR1 is SGHVS and CDR2 is FQNEAQ. CDR3 size: 16 residues. The CDR3 loop reads CASSFGTARSTDTQYF. In DNA, the CDR3 is TGTGCCAGCAGCTTTGGGACAGCACGTAGCACAGATACGCAGTATTTT. The full variable domain, completed using reference TRBV7-8 and TRBJ2-3, is GAGVSQSPRYKVAKRGQDVALRCDPISGHVSLFWYQQALGQGPEFLTYFQNEAQLDKSGLPSDRFFAERPEGSVSTLKIQRTQQEDSAVYLCASSFGTARSTDTQYFGPGTRLTVL.

The genes are TRBV19 and TRBJ1-1, with D hard to call. The CDR3 totals 10 residues. V dropped 6 bases and J dropped 12 bases, with 11 bases sitting between them. From germline, CDR1 is LNHDA and CDR2 SQIVND (reference sequence). The CDR3 DNA sequence: TGTGCCAGTAGGGCCAGGATGACTTTCTTT. Its protein is CASRARMTFF.

This clonotype showed up just a few times. CDR3: CASRPTYVGSGNTIYF. The CDR3 DNA sequence: TGTGCCAGCAGGCCGACGTATGTAGGCTCTGGAAACACCATATATTTT. This chain uses TRBV6-6 with TRBJ1-3, with D uncertain. Germline CDR1 reads MNHNY; CDR2 reads SVGAGI (reference sequence). The CDR3 extends over 16 amino acids. V lost 6 bases and J 0 bases, leaving 15 bases between the germline ends.

The chain links TRBV29-1 to TRBJ1-2; the D gene is possibly TRBD1 (6 bases). V gave up 4 bases and J gave up 9 bases, with 15 bases separating them. CDR1 is SQVTM, CDR2 ANQGSEA, per germline. The CDR3 is made up of 12 amino acids. The CDR3 DNA reads as TGCAGCGTTGTCGGGACACTGTATAGCTACACCTTC. This translates into CSVVGTLYSYTF.

The chain employs TRBV2 and TRBJ1-4; TRBD1 agrees at 9 bases. The length of the CDR3 is 16 residues. V lost 7 bases, J lost 0 bases, and 6 bases stayed unmatched. CDR1 and CDR2 (germline): SNHLY, FYNNEI. CDR3 in DNA: TGTGCCAGCACCCGGACAGGGGACGCAACTAATGAAAAACTGTTTTTT. This translates into CASTRTGDATNEKLFF.

The chain couples TRBV9 to TRBJ2-2; 10 bases map to TRBD1. Germline V gives CDR1 SGDLS, CDR2 YYNGEE. Trimming at V came to 3 bases and at J to 1 base, leaving 3 bases not matched to a gene. The CDR3 covers 16 residues. The CDR3 sequence is CASSGQGAKNTGELFF. The CDR3 DNA follows: TGTGCCAGCAGCGGACAGGGGGCGAAGAACACCGGGGAGCTGTTTTTT.

The rearrangement links TRBV2 to TRBJ2-3, with 9 bases aligning to TRBD2. The length of the CDR3 is 15 residues. Germline V gene data show CDR1 as SNHLY and CDR2 as FYNNEI. Germline trimming cut 4 bases from V and 1 base from J; bases unmatched to any gene: 3. The CDR3 nucleotides read TGTGCCAGCAGTGGACTAGCGGAACGCACAGATACGCAGTATTTT. This sequence encodes CASSGLAERTDTQYF.

This clonotype came up many times. The rearrangement uses TRBV7-2 and TRBJ2-2; TRBD1 might be the D (5 bases). CDR3 length: 14 residues. V dropped 3 bases and J dropped 7 bases, with 12 bases sitting between them. Germline CDR1 and CDR2: SGHTA and FQGNSA. As DNA, the CDR3 is TGTGCCAGCAGCTTGTTAGGGGTTGGCGGGGAGCTGTTTTTT. This gives the protein CASSLLGVGGELFF.

The chain recombines TRBV19 with TRBJ1-5, with D possibly matching TRBD1 (5 bases). Germline CDR1 LNHDA, CDR2 SQIVND (reference sequence). Trimming left V 8 bases short and J 4 bases short, with 12 bases between. CDR3 length: 13 residues. CDR3 coding DNA: TGTGCCAGTGGGCCAGGGATTAATCAGCCCCAGCATTTT. It translates to CASGPGINQPQHF.